Following are 12 T cell receptor beta chains from one sample sequenced in a study of blood T cell repertoires in COVID-19. Only in-frame clones appear in the TCRdb table, and some are missing; sequencing was by immunoSEQ multiplex PCR. Of 200,000 to 300,000 clones in the sample, 85% were seen once. Sequencing was done on a sample of peripheral blood. These receptors all come from a woman aged 60-70 years with active or convalescent COVID-19.

The J gene is TRBJ2-5, the V gene TRBV27, with 10 positions matching TRBD1. After removal of 2 bases from V and 4 bases from J, the junction contained 4 bases not matched to a gene. Germline CDR1 and CDR2: MNHEY and SMNVEV (reference sequence). CDR3 length: 15 amino acids. CDR3 nucleotide sequence: TGTGCCAGCAGTTTAGAGGGACAGGGGAGAGAGACCCAGTACTTC. Amino acid sequence: CASSLEGQGRETQYF.

This clone was counted ten times or more. This rearrangement joins TRBV29-1 to TRBJ2-2, with TRBD2 matching 13 bases. Germline assignment: CDR1 SQVTM and CDR2 ANQGSEA. With 7 bases clipped from V and 0 bases from J, the junction kept 5 bases outside the gene matches. This CDR3 is 16 amino acids long. The CDR3 loop is CSARTSGGPNTGELFF. DNA of the CDR3: TGCAGCGCAAGGACTAGCGGGGGACCGAACACCGGGGAGCTGTTTTTT.

The chain is built from TRBV24-1 and TRBJ1-5; D is unclear. From germline, CDR1 is KGHDR and CDR2 SFDVKD. The CDR3 contains 16 residues. V dropped 1 base and J dropped 4 bases, with 13 bases sitting between them. CDR3 amino acids: CATSDFLTALNQPQHF. CDR3 nucleotide sequence: TGTGCCACCAGTGATTTTTTAACAGCCCTTAATCAGCCCCAGCATTTT.

The chain couples TRBV11-3 to TRBJ2-5; weak D call: TRBD2 (6 bases). The ends were cut back, 4 bases at V and 2 bases at J, with 14 bases in the middle. This CDR3 comprises 15 residues. CDR1 and CDR2 (germline): SGHNT, YENEEA. In nucleotides, the CDR3 is TGTGCCAGCAGCTCCGTAGCAGGAGGGCAAGAGACCCAGTACTTC. This translates into CASSSVAGGQETQYF.

This clone was observed once. J is TRBJ1-2 and V is TRBV25-1, with 8 bases lining up with TRBD1. V gave up 1 base and J gave up 5 bases; unmatched junction bases: 6. The CDR3 length is 15 residues. Germline CDR1 reads MGHDK; CDR2 reads SYGVNS. In DNA form, the CDR3 reads TGTGCCAGCAGTGAATTTGTGGGGACAGGATATGGCTACACCTTC. Translated: CASSEFVGTGYGYTF.

V and J are TRBV6-5 and TRBJ1-3; D call uncertain. The CDR3 has 14 amino acids. The V gene lost 4 bases and the J gene lost 6 bases, with 13 bases spanning the gap. Germline lookup yields CDR1 MNHEY and CDR2 SVGAGI. The CDR3 reads CASSSDNGPNTIYF. In DNA, the CDR3 is TGTGCCAGCAGTTCAGACAATGGGCCAAACACCATATATTTT.

The gene calls are TRBV3-1 (or the pseudogene TRBV3-2) and TRBJ2-3, with 13 bases lining up with TRBD2. CDR1 and CDR2 (germline): LGHDT, YNNKEL (reference sequence). V trimming: 5 bases; J trimming: 9 bases; junction bases outside the gene matches: 14. The CDR3 runs 17 residues. In DNA, the CDR3 is TGTGCCAGCAGCAAGGCACTAGCGGGAGGGCCAACGGCCACGCAGTATTTT. Encoded protein: CASSKALAGGPTATQYF.

The chain recombines TRBV4-1 with TRBJ2-7; tentative D call: TRBD2 (5 bases). This CDR3 comprises 16 residues. V shed 1 base and J shed 2 bases, with 15 bases lying between them. The germline gives CDR1 MGHRA, CDR2 YSYEKL. CDR3 sequence (DNA): TGCGCCAGCAGCCAAGTCCCGGGAATTGACACCTACGAGCAGTACTTC. It is translated as CASSQVPGIDTYEQYF.

V and J are TRBV5-1 and TRBJ1-1; D gene uncertain. Germline loops: CDR1 SGHRS, CDR2 YFSETQ. V was shortened by 3 bases and J by 6 bases, with 15 bases between the two germline ends. CDR3 size: 14 residues. DNA for the CDR3: TGCGCCAGCAGCTCTACCCCCTCTCGAGCTGAAGCTTTCTTT. Amino acid sequence: CASSSTPSRAEAFF.

This chain connects TRBV24-1 to TRBJ2-1; D may be TRBD2 (6 bases). The V gene lost 7 bases and the J gene lost 8 bases, with 14 bases spanning the gap. There are 13 residues in the CDR3. Germline loops: CDR1 KGHDR, CDR2 SFDVKD. The CDR3 region is CATSGLQRDEQFF. The CDR3 DNA is TGTGCCACCAGCGGGCTACAGCGGGATGAGCAGTTCTTC.

This rearrangement joins TRBV4-1 to TRBJ1-1; no reliable D call. V lost 5 bases, J lost 3 bases, and 10 bases lay in between. Germline V gene sequence: CDR1 MGHRA, CDR2 YSYEKL. This CDR3 spans 13 amino acids. CDR3 DNA sequence: TGCGCCAGCAGCACCCACGGGTACACTGAAGCTTTCTTT. Protein sequence: CASSTHGYTEAFF.

V gene TRBV6-2 or TRBV6-3 combines with J gene TRBJ2-5; D is perhaps TRBD2 (6 bases). The CDR3 loop spans 15 amino acids. CDR1 is MNHEY and CDR2 is SVGEGT in the germline V gene. V was clipped by 6 bases and J by 4 bases, with 18 bases between them. The chain's CDR3 is CASSPPQTRRETQYF. The CDR3 coding sequence is TGTGCCAGCAGCCCCCCCCAGACTAGAAGAGAGACCCAGTACTTC.